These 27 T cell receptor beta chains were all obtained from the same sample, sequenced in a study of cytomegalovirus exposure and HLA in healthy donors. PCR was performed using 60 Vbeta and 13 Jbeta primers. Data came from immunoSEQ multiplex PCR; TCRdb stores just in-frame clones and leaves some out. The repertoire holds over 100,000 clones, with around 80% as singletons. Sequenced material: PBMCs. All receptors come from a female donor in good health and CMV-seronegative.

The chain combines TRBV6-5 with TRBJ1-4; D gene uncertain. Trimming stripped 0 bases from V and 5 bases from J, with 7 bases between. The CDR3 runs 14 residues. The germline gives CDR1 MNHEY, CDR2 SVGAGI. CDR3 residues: CASSYSITNEKLFF. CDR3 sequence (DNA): TGTGCCAGCAGTTACTCGATCACAAATGAAAAACTGTTTTTT.

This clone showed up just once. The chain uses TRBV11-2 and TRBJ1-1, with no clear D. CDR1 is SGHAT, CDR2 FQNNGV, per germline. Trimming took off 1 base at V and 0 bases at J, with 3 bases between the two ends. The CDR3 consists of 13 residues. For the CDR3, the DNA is TGTGCCAGCAGCTTAGCGGTGAACACTGAAGCTTTCTTT. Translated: CASSLAVNTEAFF.

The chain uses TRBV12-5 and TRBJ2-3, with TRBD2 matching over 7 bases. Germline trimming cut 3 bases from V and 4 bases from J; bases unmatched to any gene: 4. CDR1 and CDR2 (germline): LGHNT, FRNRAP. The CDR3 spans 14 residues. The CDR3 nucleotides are TGTGCTAGTGGTTTAGCGGGGAGGCCAGATACGCAGTATTTT. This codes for CASGLAGRPDTQYF.

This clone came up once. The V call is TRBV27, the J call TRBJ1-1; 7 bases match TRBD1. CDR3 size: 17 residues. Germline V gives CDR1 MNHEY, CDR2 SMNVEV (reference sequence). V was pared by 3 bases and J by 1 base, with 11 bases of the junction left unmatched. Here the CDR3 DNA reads TGTGCCAGCAGTTTCTTCCCCCCCCGGGACAGGAACACTGAAGCTTTCTTT. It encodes CASSFFPPRDRNTEAFF.

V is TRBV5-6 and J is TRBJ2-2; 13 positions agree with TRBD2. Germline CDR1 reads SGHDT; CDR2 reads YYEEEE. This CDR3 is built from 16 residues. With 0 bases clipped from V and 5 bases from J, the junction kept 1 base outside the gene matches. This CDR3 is CASSLGLAGGTGELFF. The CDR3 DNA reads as TGTGCCAGCAGCTTGGGACTAGCGGGGGGTACCGGGGAGCTGTTTTTT. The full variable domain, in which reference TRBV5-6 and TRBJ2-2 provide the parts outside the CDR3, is DAGVTQSPTHLIKTRGQQVTLRCSPKSGHDTVSWYQQALGQGPQFIFQYYEEEERQRGNFPDRFSGHQFPNYSSELNVNALLLGDSALYLCASSLGLAGGTGELFFGEGSRLTVL.

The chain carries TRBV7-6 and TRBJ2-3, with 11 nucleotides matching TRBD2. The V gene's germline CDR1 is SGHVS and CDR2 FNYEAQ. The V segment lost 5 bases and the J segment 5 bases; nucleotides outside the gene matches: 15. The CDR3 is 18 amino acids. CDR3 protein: CASSPRRSGGAGEDTQYF. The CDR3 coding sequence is TGTGCCAGCAGCCCCCGTCGTAGCGGGGGGGCCGGGGAAGATACGCAGTATTTT.

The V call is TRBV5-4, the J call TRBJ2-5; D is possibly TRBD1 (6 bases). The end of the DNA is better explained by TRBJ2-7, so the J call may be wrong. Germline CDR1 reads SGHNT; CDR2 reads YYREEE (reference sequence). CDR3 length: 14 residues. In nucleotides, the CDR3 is TGTGCCAGCAGCTTGTTACAGGGAAGCTACGAGCAGTACTTC. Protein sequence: CASSLLQGSYEQYF.

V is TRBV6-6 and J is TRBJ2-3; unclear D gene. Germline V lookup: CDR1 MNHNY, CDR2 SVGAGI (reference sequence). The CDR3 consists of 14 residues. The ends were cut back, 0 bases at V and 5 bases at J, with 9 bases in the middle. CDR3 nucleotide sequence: TGTGCCAGCAGTTACTCGAGCCCACGAGATACGCAGTATTTT. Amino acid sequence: CASSYSSPRDTQYF.

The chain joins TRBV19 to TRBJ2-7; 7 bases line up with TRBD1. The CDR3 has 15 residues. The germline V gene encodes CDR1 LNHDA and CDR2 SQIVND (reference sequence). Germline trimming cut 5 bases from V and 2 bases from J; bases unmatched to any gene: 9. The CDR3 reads CASSSGQTGTYEQYF. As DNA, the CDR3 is TGTGCCAGTAGTTCGGGACAGACTGGGACCTACGAGCAGTACTTC.

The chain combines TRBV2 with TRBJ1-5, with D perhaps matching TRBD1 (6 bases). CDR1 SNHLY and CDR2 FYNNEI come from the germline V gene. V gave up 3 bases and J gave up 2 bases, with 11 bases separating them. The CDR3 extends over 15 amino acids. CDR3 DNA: TGTGCCAGCAGTGAGGGGGCAGGGCGCAATCAGCCCCAGCATTTT. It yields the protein CASSEGAGRNQPQHF.

The CDR3 spells CASEGAGTKNIQYF. Written as DNA, the CDR3 is TGTGCCAGCGAGGGGGCCGGGACCAAAAACATTCAGTACTTC. The gene calls are TRBV7-9 and TRBJ2-4; the match to TRBD1 covers 7 bases. J lost 2 bases, V lost 8 bases, and 6 bases had no gene match. From germline, CDR1 is SEHNR and CDR2 FQNEAQ (reference sequence). This CDR3 is 14 amino acids long.

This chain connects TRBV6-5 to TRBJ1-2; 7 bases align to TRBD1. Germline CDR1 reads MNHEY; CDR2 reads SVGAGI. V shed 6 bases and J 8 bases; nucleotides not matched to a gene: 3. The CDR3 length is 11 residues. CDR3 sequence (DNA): TGTGCCAGCAGAGACAGGGACGGCTACACCTTC. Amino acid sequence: CASRDRDGYTF.

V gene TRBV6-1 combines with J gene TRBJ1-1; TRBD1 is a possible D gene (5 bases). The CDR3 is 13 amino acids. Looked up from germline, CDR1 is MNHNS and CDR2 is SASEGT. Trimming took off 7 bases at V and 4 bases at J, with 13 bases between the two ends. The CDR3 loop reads CASKVPGGTEAFF. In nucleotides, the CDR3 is TGTGCCAGCAAAGTTCCGGGGGGCACTGAAGCTTTCTTT.

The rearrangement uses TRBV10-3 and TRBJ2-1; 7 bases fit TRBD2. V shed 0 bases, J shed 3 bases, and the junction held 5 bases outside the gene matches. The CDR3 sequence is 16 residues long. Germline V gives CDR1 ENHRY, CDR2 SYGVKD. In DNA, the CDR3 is TGTGCCATCAGTGAGTCTATGACGGGGGGCTACAATGAGCAGTTCTTC. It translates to CAISESMTGGYNEQFF.

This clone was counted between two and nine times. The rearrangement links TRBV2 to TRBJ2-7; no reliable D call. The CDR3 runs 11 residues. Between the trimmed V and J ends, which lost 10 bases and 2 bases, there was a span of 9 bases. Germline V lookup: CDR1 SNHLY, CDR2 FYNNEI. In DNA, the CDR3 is TGTGCCACTAGGCGGACCTACGAGCAGTACTTC. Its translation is CATRRTYEQYF.

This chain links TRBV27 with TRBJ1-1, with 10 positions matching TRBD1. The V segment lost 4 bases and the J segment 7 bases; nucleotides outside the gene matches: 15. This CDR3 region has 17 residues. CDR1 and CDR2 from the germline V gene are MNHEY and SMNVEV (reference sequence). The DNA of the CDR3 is TGTGCCAGCAGTTGGGGGGGACAGGGGCTTACTTCCCTTGAAGCTTTCTTT. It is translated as CASSWGGQGLTSLEAFF.

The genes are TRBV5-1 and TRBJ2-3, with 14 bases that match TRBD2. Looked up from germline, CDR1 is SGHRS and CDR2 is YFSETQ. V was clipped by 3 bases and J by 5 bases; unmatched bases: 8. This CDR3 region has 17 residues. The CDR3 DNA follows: TGCGCCAGCAGCTCCAGACTAGCGGGGGGGCCAGGAGATACGCAGTATTTT. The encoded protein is CASSSRLAGGPGDTQYF.

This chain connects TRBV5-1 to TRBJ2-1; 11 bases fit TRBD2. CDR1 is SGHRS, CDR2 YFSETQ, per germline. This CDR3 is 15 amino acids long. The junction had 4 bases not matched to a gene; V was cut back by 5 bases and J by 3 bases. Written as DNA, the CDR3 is TGCGCCAGCAGTAGCGGGGGGGCCAACTACAATGAGCAGTTCTTC. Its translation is CASSSGGANYNEQFF.

The CDR3 loop reads CASRWDTEQYF. The CDR3 DNA is TGTGCCAGCAGGTGGGACACCGAGCAGTACTTC. V is TRBV6-1 and J is TRBJ2-7; D possibly corresponds to TRBD1 (6 bases). The CDR3 extends over 11 amino acids. The V end was cut by 6 bases, the J end by 6 bases, with 9 bases between. Germline loops: CDR1 MNHNS, CDR2 SASEGT.

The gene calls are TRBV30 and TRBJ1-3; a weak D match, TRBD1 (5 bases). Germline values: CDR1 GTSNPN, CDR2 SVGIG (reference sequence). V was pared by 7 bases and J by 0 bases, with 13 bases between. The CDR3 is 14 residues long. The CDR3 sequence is CASRTSYSGNTIYF. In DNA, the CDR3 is TGTGCCTCCCGGACATCTTACTCTGGAAACACCATATATTTT. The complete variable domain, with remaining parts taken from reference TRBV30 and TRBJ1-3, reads SQTIHQWPATLVQPVGSPLSLECTVEGTSNPNLYWYRQAAGRGLQLLFYSVGIGQISSEVPQNLSASRPQDRQFILSSKKLLLSDSGFYLCASRTSYSGNTIYFGEGSWLTVV.

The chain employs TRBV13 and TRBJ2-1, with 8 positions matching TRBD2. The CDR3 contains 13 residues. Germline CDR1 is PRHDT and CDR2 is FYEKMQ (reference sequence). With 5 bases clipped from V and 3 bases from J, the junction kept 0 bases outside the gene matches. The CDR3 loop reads CASSSGGYNEQFF. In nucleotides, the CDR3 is TGTGCCAGCAGCAGCGGGGGCTACAATGAGCAGTTCTTC.

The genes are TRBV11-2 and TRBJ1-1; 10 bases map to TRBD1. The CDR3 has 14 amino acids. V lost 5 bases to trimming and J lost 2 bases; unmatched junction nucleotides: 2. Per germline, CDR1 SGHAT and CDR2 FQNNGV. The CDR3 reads CASSLTGGNTEAFF. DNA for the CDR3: TGTGCCAGCAGCCTGACAGGGGGCAACACTGAAGCTTTCTTT.

This CDR3 is CASSHHKGWSRTGANTEAFF. In nucleotides, the CDR3 is TGTGCCAGCAGCCATCACAAGGGATGGTCTCGGACAGGGGCGAACACTGAAGCTTTCTTT. The chain recombines TRBV14 with TRBJ1-1; TRBD1 matches at 9 bases. With 3 bases clipped from V and 1 base from J, the junction kept 18 bases outside the gene matches. CDR1 is SGHDN, CDR2 FVKESK, per germline. This CDR3 has 20 residues.

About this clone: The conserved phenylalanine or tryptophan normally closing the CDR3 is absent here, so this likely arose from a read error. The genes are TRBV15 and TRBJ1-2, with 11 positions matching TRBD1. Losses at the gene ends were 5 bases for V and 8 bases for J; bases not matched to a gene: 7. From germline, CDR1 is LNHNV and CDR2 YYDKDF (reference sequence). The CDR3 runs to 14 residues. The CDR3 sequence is CATSARTGGKGYTL. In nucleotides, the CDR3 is TGTGCCACCAGCGCCCGGACAGGGGGCAAGGGCTACACCCTC.

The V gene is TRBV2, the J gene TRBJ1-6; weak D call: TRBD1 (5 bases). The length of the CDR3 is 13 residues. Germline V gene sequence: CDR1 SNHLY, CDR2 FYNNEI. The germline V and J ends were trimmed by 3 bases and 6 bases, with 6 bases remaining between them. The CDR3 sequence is CASSDGGNSPLHF. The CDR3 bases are TGTGCCAGCAGTGACGGGGGTAATTCACCCCTCCACTTT. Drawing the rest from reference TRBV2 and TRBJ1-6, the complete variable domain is EPEVTQTPSHQVTQMGQEVILRCVPISNHLYFYWYRQILGQKVEFLVSFYNNEISEKSEIFDDQFSVERPDGSNFTLKIRSTKLEDSAMYFCASSDGGNSPLHFGNGTRLTVT.

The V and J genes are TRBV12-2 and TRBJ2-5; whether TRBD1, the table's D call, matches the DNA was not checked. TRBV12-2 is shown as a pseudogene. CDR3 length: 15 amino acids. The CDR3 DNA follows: TGTGCAAGTCGCTTAGGCGTGGGGCGTTGGGAGACCCAGTACTTC. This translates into CASRLGVGRWETQYF.

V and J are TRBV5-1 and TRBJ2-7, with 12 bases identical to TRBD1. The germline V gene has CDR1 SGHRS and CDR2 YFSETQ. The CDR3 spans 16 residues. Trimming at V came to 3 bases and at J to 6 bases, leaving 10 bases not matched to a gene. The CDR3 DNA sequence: TGCGCCAGCAGCTCGATTCCCGGGACAGGGGGCTCCGAGCAGTACTTC. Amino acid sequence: CASSSIPGTGGSEQYF.